This record concerns one TCR beta chain sequence. Its binding antigen is unknown. Base-call qualities are not available, and no considerably larger clone is one nucleotide away. The sample originates from a study of T cell responses to AZD1222 COVID-19 vaccine (TCRdb year 2021). At the level of the whole study: AZD1222 recipients given second doses at about 4 weeks or at about 12 weeks were pooled, since spike-specific TCR depth and breadth were not found to differ between the two schedules. Trial participants were enrolled by age into subgroups of 18-55, 56-69 and 70-plus years, and about 150, 27 and 61 TCR-sequenced participants, respectively, were included in these subgroups. TCR sequencing was performed for over 230 trial participants, of whom roughly 200 were given two doses of AZD1222 and some 26 were given two doses of MenACWY control vaccine.

Per the publication, the time point label means: baseline before first vaccination. Vaccinee samples came from UK trials COV001 and COV002, including a single-blind randomized controlled phase 2/3 trial of AZD1222 (ChAdOx1 nCoV-19) in healthy adults. Trial participant PBMC samples were collected at day 0 and day 28 after the second dose for TCRbeta chain sequencing. The CDR3 regions of human TCRbeta chains were analyzed by immunosequencing. The authors processed their data as follows. TCRs in the repertoires were matched against a reference library of SARS-CoV-2-specific TCRs that had been generated with the MIRA antigen-specificity platform. Breadth was defined as the fraction of unique TCRs that were SARS-CoV-2-associated, and depth was defined as the fraction of total T cells that were SARS-CoV-2-associated. Using the MIRA data, each spike-specific TCR was assigned both to the spike region to which the TCR was reactive and to a CD4 or CD8 class. Log10-transformed breadth and depth values were compared by one-way ANOVA with Sidak's multiple comparisons tests. TCRdb holds this immuneACCESS table with in-frame rearrangements only. Some clones are missing; in checked studies, unresolved V genes explain under half, and the rest has no known cause. That table furnishes V, J and clone size, whereas the DNA furnished D and trimming. Within this sample are about 120,000 clones, with 88% of them counted one time only. Clones ranked in the top ten supply around a tenth of the sample.

General study outcomes and caveats: Because no day 14 peak-response samples were available, repertoires were characterized only after the peak T cell response. Most participants were white British and females outnumbered males, and the authors suggested that clonal diversity may have been underestimated. In the small 56-69-year group, the increase in depth fell short of significance, most likely because of low power. A significant rise in spike-specific TCR breadth and depth was observed after two AZD1222 doses relative to day 0 and relative to MenACWY recipients. CD4 TCRs associated with the vaccine covered the entire spike protein, and the dominant responses were in regions 160-218 and 743-854. Only five or six AZD1222 recipients were SARS-CoV-2 seropositive at baseline, limiting conclusions about previously exposed vaccinees. Epitopes outside the regions mutated in the B.1.351 and B.1.1.7 variants were reportedly recognized by nearly half of the unique spike-specific TCRs.

The cysteine opens and the phenylalanine closes a CDR3 of 14 amino acids. Only the CDR3 region is kept as DNA, spanning 42 bases read in frame from base 1. V and J are truncated by 0 bases and 8 bases respectively, leaving an intervening sequence of 11 bases. The CDR1 and CDR2 encoded by the germline V gene are SGDLS and YYNGEE. The rearranged chain carries TRBV9 and TRBJ1-4, with TRBD1 perhaps the D gene, on 5 matching bases. The receptor comes from an adult in good health. Sequenced material: peripheral blood, taken on day 0 of AZD1222 vaccination. The nucleotides are TGTGCCAGCAGCGTAGAAGGGGTAGGCGAAAAACTGTTTTTT. This codes for CASSVEGVGEKLFF. Full variable domain (CDR3 extended with the reference TRBV9 and TRBJ1-4 proteins): DSGVTQTPKHLITATGQRVTLRCSPRSGDLSVYWYQQSLDQGLQFLIQYYNGEERAKGNILERFSAQQFPDLHSELNLSSLELGDSALYFCASSVEGVGEKLFFGSGTQLSVL.